This TCR beta chain was identified during a study of Tregs in tolerant kidney transplant recipients. Study observations and caveats: Validation in larger populations is needed because few patients were studied.

Recipients received nonmyeloablative bone marrow transplants from related graft donors, with transient mixed chimerism. Unstimulated Tregs (CD4+CD25+CD127-) and CD4+CD25- non-Tregs were sorted from PBMCs. Sequencing used immunoSEQ multiplex PCR; TCRdb keeps in-frame clones, though not all of them. The table lists tens of thousands of clones, 91% of them singletons. This clone has a handful of counts. The antigen is not known. This TCR came from a human patient who received a combined kidney and bone marrow transplant. Some T cells may be supplied by the graft donor. The sequenced sample was CD4+ T cells from blood (PBMCs), obtained 24 months after the transplant.

The CDR3 DNA sequence: TGTGCCAGCAGTACCATACAGGGGAGTAATGAAAAACTGTTTTTT. As protein: CASSTIQGSNEKLFF. The rearrangement joins TRBV6-5 to TRBJ1-4; 7 positions agree with TRBD1. CDR1 and CDR2 (germline): MNHEY, SVGAGI. V trimming: 5 bases; J trimming: 4 bases; junction bases outside the gene matches: 7. The CDR3 consists of 15 residues.